This passage covers 28 T cell receptor beta chains from one sample sequenced in a study of shared clonotypes between healthy human individuals. Repertoires were generated with immunoSEQ multiplex PCR, while TCRdb's copy carries only in-frame clones and drops some. The sample has over 850,000 clones, approximately 78% seen once. The sequencing sample was made of memory CD4+ T cells from PBMCs. Noted subset: CD45RA-negative fraction. All receptors come from a man younger than 30 in good health. Some clones in this sample may be carry-over from other donors' samples.

V is TRBV30 and J is TRBJ2-7, with 9 nucleotides matching TRBD2. V gave up 5 bases and J gave up 2 bases; unmatched junction bases: 7. CDR3 size: 14 residues. The germline V gene has CDR1 GTSNPN and CDR2 SVGIG (reference sequence). The CDR3 DNA reads TGTGCCTGGCGGATTAGCGGGAGTCCCTACGAGCAGTACTTC. Residues: CAWRISGSPYEQYF.

V gene TRBV11-3 combines with J gene TRBJ2-7; perhaps D is TRBD1 or TRBD2 (5 bases each). V lost 5 bases and J lost 5, with 13 bases in between. The CDR3 has 13 amino acids. Germline V gives CDR1 SGHNT, CDR2 YENEEA. CDR3: CASSRSRGDEQYF. DNA of the CDR3: TGTGCCAGCAGCCGCTCTAGGGGAGACGAGCAGTACTTC. The variable domain in full, with the rest retrieved from reference TRBV11-3 and TRBJ2-7, is EAGVVQSPRYKIIEKKQPVAFWCNPISGHNTLYWYLQNLGQGPELLIRYENEEAVDDSQLPKDRFSAERLKGVDSTLKIQPAELGDSAVYLCASSRSRGDEQYFGPGTRLTVT.

This clone was picked up one time. The chain has TRBV14 and TRBJ2-1; TRBD2 might be the D (6 bases). Germline V gene data show CDR1 as SGHDN and CDR2 as FVKESK. V lost 1 base, J lost 9 bases, and 16 bases lay in between. CDR3 size: 15 residues. DNA for the CDR3: TGTGCCAGCAGCCAAGTACCCATAGGAGGGACTGAGCAGTTCTTC. Translated, it gives CASSQVPIGGTEQFF. Together with reference TRBV14 and TRBJ2-1, the CDR3 gives the full variable domain: EAGVTQFPSHSVIEKGQTVTLRCDPISGHDNLYWYRRVMGKEIKFLLHFVKESKQDESGMPNNRFLAERTGGTYSTLKVQPAELEDSGVYFCASSQVPIGGTEQFFGPGTRLTVL.

The CDR3 DNA sequence: TGTGCCAGCAGCCCCGATAGGAGGTACACCGGGGAGCTGTTTTTT. Translating it yields CASSPDRRYTGELFF. The gene calls are TRBV11-2 and TRBJ2-2; TRBD2 is a possible D gene (5 bases). This CDR3 spans 15 amino acids. V was clipped by 5 bases and J by 3 bases, with 13 bases between them. The germline V gene encodes CDR1 SGHAT and CDR2 FQNNGV.

About this clone itself: Possible read error: a much larger clone is one base away. The sample has other DNA sequences that encode this CDR3 too. The V call is TRBV5-1, the J call TRBJ1-3; weak D call: TRBD1 (5 bases). This CDR3 region has 14 residues. The germline V gene encodes CDR1 SGHRS and CDR2 YFSETQ. Trimming removed 4 bases from V and 2 bases from J, with 10 bases in between. In DNA, the CDR3 is TGCGCCAGCAGCCCCGGGACTGCTGGAAACACCATATATTTT. Amino acid sequence: CASSPGTAGNTIYF.

The V call is TRBV11-3, the J call TRBJ1-1; D gene ambiguous. The CDR3 is made up of 15 amino acids. Trimming took off 5 bases at V and 1 base at J, with 14 bases between the two ends. In germline, CDR1 is SGHNT, CDR2 YENEEA. The CDR3 protein is CASSADGPQNTEAFF. In DNA, the CDR3 is TGTGCCAGCAGCGCGGACGGACCCCAGAACACTGAAGCTTTCTTT. Complete variable domain (other parts from reference TRBV11-3 and TRBJ1-1): EAGVVQSPRYKIIEKKQPVAFWCNPISGHNTLYWYLQNLGQGPELLIRYENEEAVDDSQLPKDRFSAERLKGVDSTLKIQPAELGDSAVYLCASSADGPQNTEAFFGQGTRLTVV.

J is TRBJ2-1 and V is TRBV6-5; TRBD1 matches 9 bases. This CDR3 is 14 amino acids long. The germline V gene encodes CDR1 MNHEY and CDR2 SVGAGI. V gave up 2 bases and J gave up 8 bases; unmatched junction bases: 4. DNA for the CDR3: TGTGCCAGCAGTTACGGGACAGGGAACCATGAGCAGTTCTTC. This gives the protein CASSYGTGNHEQFF.

The CDR3 reads CASSAIRTVSEQYF. The CDR3, as DNA: TGTGCCAGCAGCGCGATAAGGACAGTGAGCGAGCAGTACTTC. The rearrangement uses TRBV5-5 and TRBJ2-5; D is possibly TRBD1 (6 bases). The DNA end is more similar to TRBJ2-7, so the J call may be wrong. From germline, CDR1 is SGHKS and CDR2 YYEKEE (reference sequence). This CDR3 is 14 amino acids long.

V and J are TRBV2 and TRBJ2-3, with D perhaps TRBD1 or TRBD2 (5 bases each). The CDR3 is 13 amino acids. Trimming took 8 bases from V and 0 from J, leaving 9 bases between them. From germline, CDR1 is SNHLY and CDR2 FYNNEI. The CDR3 sequence is CASRGLSTDTQYF. CDR3 DNA: TGTGCCAGCCGGGGCCTCAGCACAGATACGCAGTATTTT.

The chain has TRBV4-2 and TRBJ2-2; D is perhaps TRBD2 (6 bases). Germline CDR1 reads LGHNA; CDR2 reads YNFKEQ. V was trimmed by 3 bases and J by 5 bases, leaving 16 bases between them. The CDR3 sequence is 16 residues long. The DNA for the CDR3 is TGTGCCAGCAGCCATCCCGTGAATGGGAGGACCGGGGAGCTGTTTTTT. This gives the protein CASSHPVNGRTGELFF.

The rearrangement joins TRBV28 to TRBJ1-1; D ambiguous. V shed 7 bases and J shed 1 base, with 10 bases lying between them. This CDR3 region has 13 residues. Germline-derived CDR1 and CDR2 are MDHEN and SYDVKM. CDR3 coding DNA: TGTGCCAGCACACCCCCGAGGAACACTGAAGCTTTCTTT. It specifies CASTPPRNTEAFF.

This clone occurred a few times. The same CDR3 is also encoded by other DNA sequences in this sample. The rearrangement links TRBV9 to TRBJ1-1; D is uncertain. The germline CDR1 and CDR2 sequences are SGDLS and YYNGEE. Trimming pared 4 bases from V and 1 base from J, leaving 8 bases between. The CDR3 spans 13 residues. As DNA, the CDR3 is TGTGCCAGCAGCCCCCGGACGAACACTGAAGCTTTCTTT. Translating it yields CASSPRTNTEAFF. The whole variable domain, remainder taken from reference TRBV9 and TRBJ1-1, is DSGVTQTPKHLITATGQRVTLRCSPRSGDLSVYWYQQSLDQGLQFLIQYYNGEERAKGNILERFSAQQFPDLHSELNLSSLELGDSALYFCASSPRTNTEAFFGQGTRLTVV.

Concerning this clone itself: This sample also contains other DNA sequences that code for the same CDR3. The rearrangement links TRBV9 to TRBJ2-3; D is undetermined. The germline V gene encodes CDR1 SGDLS and CDR2 YYNGEE. Trimming shortened V by 1 base and J by 3 bases, and 6 bases separated the two germline ends. The CDR3 length is 13 residues. CDR3 DNA sequence: TGTGCCAGCAGCGTAACGTTAACAGATACGCAGTATTTT. This encodes CASSVTLTDTQYF.

The gene calls are TRBV19 and TRBJ1-2; D is uncertain. Germline lookup yields CDR1 LNHDA and CDR2 SQIVND (reference sequence). V lost 7 bases, J lost 8 bases, and 17 bases lay in between. CDR3 size: 13 residues. The CDR3 sequence: CASTISEGGGYTF. The CDR3 DNA sequence: TGTGCCAGTACCATTAGCGAGGGAGGGGGCTACACCTTC.

On this clone: This sample also contains other DNA sequences that code for the same CDR3. This chain links TRBV28 with TRBJ1-5; the D is unclear. Between the trimmed V and J ends, which lost 5 bases and 0 bases, there was a span of 11 bases. The CDR3 is made up of 15 amino acids. From germline, CDR1 is MDHEN and CDR2 SYDVKM. The CDR3 spells CASSRTDYSNQPQHF. The CDR3 nucleotides are TGTGCCAGCAGTCGCACAGATTATAGCAATCAGCCCCAGCATTTT. Supplemented by reference TRBV28 and TRBJ1-5, the full variable domain reads DVKVTQSSRYLVKRTGEKVFLECVQDMDHENMFWYRQDPGLGLRLIYFSYDVKMKEKGDIPEGYSVSREKKERFSLILESASTNQTSMYLCASSRTDYSNQPQHFGDGTRLSIL.

This clone was detected a few times. CDR3: CASRDRGQGYTF. The CDR3 region has the DNA TGTGCCAGCAGGGACAGGGGCCAGGGCTACACCTTC. The chain carries TRBV25-1 and TRBJ1-2, with TRBD1 identical over 9 bases. Looked up from germline, CDR1 is MGHDK and CDR2 is SYGVNS. This CDR3 region has 12 residues. V gave up 6 bases and J gave up 8 bases; unmatched junction bases: 4.

This clone came up once. This rearrangement joins TRBV6-6 to TRBJ2-1; 10 bases map to TRBD2. From germline, CDR1 is MNHNY and CDR2 SVGAGI (reference sequence). The CDR3 consists of 16 residues. Trimming removed 0 bases from V and 12 bases from J; junction bases left unmatched: 11. The CDR3 DNA reads as TGTGCCAGCAGTTACTCGAAAGGGACTAGCGCAGGAGGGCAGTTCTTC. Its translation is CASSYSKGTSAGGQFF.

V gene TRBV10-1 combines with J gene TRBJ2-6, with D possibly being TRBD1 or TRBD2 (7 bases each). Looked up from germline, CDR1 is WNHNN and CDR2 is SYGVQD (reference sequence). CDR3 length: 19 residues. Trimming stripped 4 bases from V and 2 bases from J, with 21 bases between. In DNA form, the CDR3 reads TGCGCCAGCAGTGCGATCCCGAACAGGGGAGGGGCTGGGGCCAACGTCCTGACTTTC. Translating gives CASSAIPNRGGAGANVLTF.

The chain links TRBV5-1 to TRBJ2-5; possibly TRBD2 for D (5 bases). Germline V gene lookup returns CDR1 SGHRS and CDR2 YFSETQ. The CDR3 is 14 residues long. V was cut by 3 bases and J by 4 bases, with 13 bases left in between. This CDR3 reads CASSSTGFGETQYF. The CDR3 region has the DNA TGCGCCAGCAGCTCCACGGGGTTCGGAGAGACCCAGTACTTC.

In DNA form, the CDR3 reads TGTGCCAGCAGCGCACGGGGCTTCAGAAACACCGGGGAGCTGTTTTTT. Its protein product is CASSARGFRNTGELFF. The V gene is TRBV9, the J gene TRBJ2-2; tentatively, D is TRBD1 or TRBD2 (5 bases each). There are 16 residues in the CDR3. Trimming took off 3 bases at V and 2 bases at J, with 14 bases between the two ends. CDR1 and CDR2 from the germline V gene are SGDLS and YYNGEE.

The chain recombines TRBV7-2 with TRBJ2-7; D remains unclear. The germline V gene has CDR1 SGHTA and CDR2 FQGNSA. The V end lost 2 bases, the J end lost 1 base, and 6 bases lay between the germline ends. The CDR3 is 13 residues long. For the CDR3, the DNA is TGTGCCAGCAGCTTATGGGGATCCTACGAGCAGTACTTC. Amino acids: CASSLWGSYEQYF.

The chain joins TRBV29-1 to TRBJ1-1, with 10 positions matching TRBD1. Germline V gene lookup returns CDR1 SQVTM and CDR2 ANQGSEA. V lost 6 bases to trimming and J lost 6 bases; unmatched junction nucleotides: 7. The CDR3 extends over 13 amino acids. Here the CDR3 reads CSVSEGQGAEAFF. Written as DNA, the CDR3 is TGCAGCGTGAGCGAAGGACAGGGGGCTGAAGCTTTCTTT.

The rearrangement joins TRBV5-1 to TRBJ1-1; D remains unclear. Germline V gives CDR1 SGHRS, CDR2 YFSETQ. V shed 4 bases and J shed 1 base, with 11 bases lying between them. This CDR3 comprises 14 residues. The CDR3 nucleotides are TGCGCCAGCAGCCTGCGACGTGAGAACACTGAAGCTTTCTTT. The encoded protein is CASSLRRENTEAFF.

This chain uses TRBV5-1 with TRBJ2-7, with D perhaps TRBD1 (5 bases). The CDR3 contains 14 residues. The germline CDR1 and CDR2 sequences are SGHRS and YFSETQ. Trimming removed 4 bases from V and 4 bases from J, with 15 bases in between. CDR3 protein: CASSLGHPLYEQYF. CDR3 DNA: TGCGCCAGCAGCCTTGGACACCCCCTGTACGAGCAGTACTTC. The entire variable domain, with the rest obtained from reference TRBV5-1 and TRBJ2-7, is as follows: KAGVTQTPRYLIKTRGQQVTLSCSPISGHRSVSWYQQTPGQGLQFLFEYFSETQRNKGNFPGRFSGRQFSNSRSEMNVSTLELGDSALYLCASSLGHPLYEQYFGPGTRLTVT.

This chain connects TRBV6-4 to TRBJ2-3; D is unclear. Germline CDR1 is MRHNA and CDR2 is SNTAGT. V lost 0 bases, J lost 2 bases, and 9 bases lay in between. The CDR3 totals 15 residues. As DNA, the CDR3 is TGTGCCAGCAGTGACTCGGGAACATCCACAGATACGCAGTATTTT. Translation: CASSDSGTSTDTQYF.

The chain couples TRBV5-1 to TRBJ2-5; D remains ambiguous. Germline CDR1 and CDR2: SGHRS and YFSETQ. This CDR3 comprises 12 residues. The V end was cut by 7 bases, the J end by 1 base, with 8 bases between. CDR3 loop: CASVRTQETQYF. The CDR3 DNA reads TGCGCCAGCGTCCGGACCCAAGAGACCCAGTACTTC.

This clone came up a few times. Other nucleotide sequences from this sample produce the same CDR3. The V gene is TRBV7-2, the J gene TRBJ2-3; 8 bases agree with TRBD2. CDR1 is SGHTA, CDR2 FQGNSA, per germline. The J segment lost 2 bases and the V segment lost 2 bases, leaving 3 bases of the junction unmatched. This CDR3 has 15 residues. CDR3 loop: CASSLLAGLTDTQYF. CDR3 in DNA: TGTGCCAGCAGCTTATTAGCGGGGCTCACAGATACGCAGTATTTT.

The chain links TRBV4-2 to TRBJ2-7; TRBD2 might be the D (6 bases). V was shortened by 0 bases and J by 6 bases, with 9 bases between the two germline ends. This CDR3 contains 13 residues. Germline assignment: CDR1 LGHNA and CDR2 YNFKEQ. The CDR3, as DNA: TGTGCCAGCAGCCAAGATGCGGGGCTCGAGCAGTACTTC. Its translation is CASSQDAGLEQYF.